The T cell receptor (beta chain) described here comes from a study of regulatory T cells in long-lasting Graves disease. Assembly of TCR beta libraries relied on iRepertoire HTBI primers together with Arm-PCR of CDR3 regions. Using its own MiXCR run on the multiplex PCR reads, TCRdb lists one record per CDR3 protein. The data contain hundreds of thousands of distinct CDR3 sequences, about 16% of them seen just once; the ten biggest clones take up about 20%. Time point specified: newly diagnosed GD, antithyroid drugs for less than 3 months. There was RNA extracted from PBMCs, and the TCR library was made from it. Germline CDR1 SGHNT, CDR2 YENEEA. Trimming took off 1 base at V and 6 bases at J, with 20 bases between the two ends. The CDR3 is made up of 17 amino acids. About this clonotype: Its antigen is not known.

Study results and limitations: Among persistent patients, a larger number of public clonotypes were shared (approximately 2,900) than among newly diagnosed patients (roughly 970). Small sample size may have lowered accuracy. With persistent disease, TRBV28, TRBJ1-2 and TRBJ2-5 were the favored segments.

Sequenced material: peripheral blood mononuclear cells (PBMCs), taken at new diagnosis, from a patient treated with antithyroid drugs. The clonotype originates from a female donor with Graves disease. The rearrangement uses TRBV11-3 and TRBJ2-3; a weak D match, TRBD2 (6 bases). The CDR3 coding sequence is TGTGCCAGCAGCTTAGGTTTTTCTAGCGACCCCCTGGATACGCAGTATTTT. Amino acid sequence: CASSLGFSSDPLDTQYF.